This T cell receptor (beta chain) was captured by sequencing in a study of PD-L1 blockade in urothelial cancer (dated by TCRdb to about 2017). Study-level background: Every patient began therapy in 2014 and was given atezolizumab 1,200 mg intravenously every 3 weeks. About 90% of the roughly 30 patients were identified as males with urothelial cancer of bladder origin, and a prior smoking history was reported by 18 of 29 patients. Patients had an ECOG performance status of 0 or 1 and had received between 0 and 3 prior chemotherapy regimens. Blood samples were analyzed 3 weeks after the start of treatment (second dose) and 6 weeks after the start of treatment. A median of approximately 140,000 T cells and tens of thousands of unique TCRs was obtained from blood samples, and a median clonality of approximately 0.08 was observed. An exploratory multi-omic analysis was conducted of the somatic, immune and clinical correlates of response to PD-L1 blockade with atezolizumab in urothelial cancer. Pretreatment tumor samples, along with matched peripheral blood collected serially before and after atezolizumab treatment, underwent TCR sequencing. Durable clinical benefit was defined as progression-free survival longer than 6 months, and TCR features were also tested against progression-free and overall survival. Whole exome sequencing and RNA sequencing of pretreatment tumors were performed alongside TCR sequencing in the same patients. Durable clinical benefit was achieved by nine patients but not by the remaining 20. Pretreatment blood TCR-seq was available for about 27 patients, at least one posttreatment blood collection was obtained for roughly 24 patients, and tumor TCR-seq was available for roughly 24 patients.

Overall study outcomes, separate from this receptor: Improved progression-free and overall survival was associated with having pretreatment peripheral blood TCR clonality below the median. Because of the small sample size (n ≈ 28) and the many exploratory analyses performed, the results are intended to be regarded as hypothesis-generating. Patients with durable benefit showed greater expansion of tumor-associated TCR clones in peripheral blood 3 weeks after starting treatment (n ≈ 20, p = 0.022).

Remarks on this clone: It has no known antigen specificity. No per-base quality is available; no much larger clone lies one base away.

The time point label, as the study defines it: pretreatment peripheral blood. The cohort included 25 to 30 patients with locally advanced or metastatic urothelial carcinoma who were treated at Memorial Sloan Kettering on a trial protocol. Peripheral blood mononuclear cells were collected pretreatment and during treatment, at between 1 and 8 total time points per patient. The Qiagen DNeasy Blood extraction kit was used to purify genomic DNA from total PBMCs and tumor samples. PBMCs were collected pretreatment and during treatment, and were isolated and stored as previously described. The trim is 6 bases for V and 0 bases for J, with a gap of 16 bases between the germline ends. CDR1 and CDR2 are read off the germline V gene (reference sequence) as SGHKS and YYEKEE. The CDR3, cysteine through phenylalanine, is 16 amino acids long. The only DNA kept is the CDR3, 48 bases in frame from the first base.

Synthetic TCR analog templates were spiked into each PCR so that absolute template abundance could be estimated from read counts. The immunoSEQ assay used bias-controlled V and J gene primers to amplify TCRbeta CDR3 regions from genomic DNA. Rearranged TCRbeta segments were sequenced at approximately 20X coverage. Concerning the study's data processing: Clustering was used to correct sequencing errors, and CDR3s were annotated against IMGT to assign V, D and J genes. Out-of-frame and stop-codon sequences were excluded, and only productive TCRbeta rearrangements were used in downstream analyses. Clonality was computed as one minus Shannon entropy normalized by the log of the number of unique productive sequences. Fisher's exact test with Benjamini-Hochberg correction, at a threshold of adjusted p below 0.01, was used to find clones that differed between time points or between blood and tumor. TCRdb stores this immuneACCESS table with in-frame sequences only. Part of the clones is absent; in the studies checked, under half of the shortfall reflects unresolved V genes, and no reason is known for the rest. Clone size and V and J calls were adopted from that table, with D and trimming inferred from the DNA. The sample table records over 30,000 clones; about 80% of these occur just once. Around a sixth of the sample rests with the top ten.

The clonotype was recovered from a man in his sixties with urothelial cancer. Rearrangement joined TRBV5-5 to TRBJ2-1; possibly the D gene is TRBD2, per 6 matching bases. This material consisted of PBMCs, taken around atezolizumab (anti-PD-L1) treatment. CDR3 protein: CASTTLSGGSYNEQFF. The DNA sequence is given as TGTGCCAGCACCACTTTATCCGGGGGCTCCTACAATGAGCAGTTCTTC.